The sequence of this TCR beta chain was determined in a study of shared clonotypes between healthy human individuals. The CDR3 contains 14 residues. Germline CDR1 and CDR2: ENHRY and SYGVKD. Trimming took 5 bases from V and 3 from J, leaving 10 bases between them. Assay: immunoSEQ multiplex PCR; the TCRdb copy retains only in-frame clones and omits some. The top ten hold approximately 12% of the sample, which has hundreds of thousands of clones, more than 70% seen once. What was sequenced was PBMCs. The receptor's source is a woman aged 40 to 55 in good health. Some clones in this sample may be carry-over from other donors' samples. V and J are TRBV10-3 and TRBJ2-2, with a weak D call TRBD2 (5 bases). Here the CDR3 reads CAISNTRDTGELFF. Written as DNA, the CDR3 is TGTGCCATCAGTAACACTAGAGACACCGGGGAGCTGTTTTTT.